A selection of T cell receptor beta chains follows, all from one sample in a study of blood T cell repertoires in COVID-19. Profiling relied on immunoSEQ multiplex PCR, and the TCRdb table lists in-frame clones only, not all of them. The sample yields about 81,000 clones, around 91% seen once. The sample was peripheral blood. The receptors were sampled from a man in his 70s with active or convalescent COVID-19. Both conserved end residues are part of each CDR3. The D gene is left open where the match is weak. A row's size may be missing; if present it is once, few, many or a size class.

size	D	V	J	DNA	CDR3
NA	NA	TRBV27	TRBJ2-5	TGTGCCAGCAGTCCAGGACTACCCCAAGAGACCCAGTACTTC	CASSPGLPQETQYF
NA	NA	TRBV7-2	TRBJ1-5	TGTGCCAGCAGCTCTGCGGGTAGCAATCAGCCCCAGCATTTT	CASSSAGSNQPQHF
NA	NA	TRBV18	TRBJ2-7	TGTGCCAGCTCACCGAAACAGGGTGCCGAGCAGTACTTC	CASSPKQGAEQYF
few	TRBD1	TRBV5-1	TRBJ1-4	TGCGCCAGCAGCTCGGACAGGGGGTACGAAAAACTGTTTTTT	CASSSDRGYEKLFF
once	TRBD1	TRBV7-8	TRBJ1-4	TGTGCCAGCAGCCTTACCGGGACAGTCATTAATGAAAAACTGTTTTTT	CASSLTGTVINEKLFF
NA	TRBD1	TRBV7-8	TRBJ2-7	TGTGCCAGCAGCCCTCGGGACAGGGGCTCCATCGAGCAGTACTTC	CASSPRDRGSIEQYF
once	TRBD1	TRBV29-1	TRBJ1-2	TGCAGCGCTACAGGGGGCTGGGGGTATGGCTACACCTTC	CSATGGWGYGYTF
NA	TRBD1	TRBV27	TRBJ1-1	TGTGCCAGCAGAACATGGACAGGCCAAAAGAACACTGAAGCTTTCTTT	CASRTWTGQKNTEAFF
NA	TRBD1	TRBV30	TRBJ1-2	TGTGCCTGGAGGCGGGACAGCGCCGGCGGCTACACCTTC	CAWRRDSAGGYTF
NA	TRBD1	TRBV30	TRBJ1-4	TGTGCCTGGTTAACCGGCATAGGGGGCGGAACTAATGAAAAACTGTTTTTT	CAWLTGIGGGTNEKLFF
NA	NA	TRBV5-1	TRBJ2-1	TGCGCCAGCAGCTTGGCCGCGGGATCCTACAATGAGCAGTTCTTC	CASSLAAGSYNEQFF
NA	TRBD1	TRBV4-2	TRBJ2-7	TGTGCCAGCAGCCAAGATCTAGGACAGGGAGACGAGCAGTACTTC	CASSQDLGQGDEQYF
NA	NA	TRBV7-3	TRBJ2-3	TGTGCCAGCAGCTTAAATACTGAAGATACGCAGTATTTT	CASSLNTEDTQYF
NA	TRBD1	TRBV3-1/TRBV3-2	TRBJ1-6	TGTGCCAGCAGCGCCTCAGGGGGCCTGAATTCACCCCTCCACTTT	CASSASGGLNSPLHF
NA	NA	TRBV29-1	TRBJ2-3	TGCAGCGTAAGACCAGGGGTAGATACGCAGTATTTT	CSVRPGVDTQYF
NA	NA	TRBV6-5	TRBJ1-2	TGTGCCAGCAGCTACCACAACCCGAGGGCGGGCTACACCTTC	CASSYHNPRAGYTF
few	TRBD1	TRBV19	TRBJ1-2	TGTGCCAGTAGCGTCGACAGGGGAAATGGCTACACCTTC	CASSVDRGNGYTF
NA	TRBD2	TRBV3-1/TRBV3-2	TRBJ2-7	TGTGCCAGCAGCCAAGTTCCTCTAGCGGGGGCCGAAAAGCAGTACTTC	CASSQVPLAGAEKQYF
NA	NA	TRBV4-2	TRBJ1-6	TGTGCCAGCAGCCTTGGCGGGACGGCGGTTAATTCACCCCTCCACTTT	CASSLGGTAVNSPLHF
NA	NA	TRBV3-1/TRBV3-2	TRBJ1-6	TGTGCCAGCAGCCAAGTTCAGGCTTCACCCCTCCACTTT	CASSQVQASPLHF
NA	NA	TRBV3-1/TRBV3-2	TRBJ1-4	TGTGCCAGCAGCCAAGCAACGCGGGGGAATGAAAAACTGTTTTTT	CASSQATRGNEKLFF
many	TRBD1	TRBV6-6	TRBJ2-7	TGTGCCAGCAGTTACGGGGGCAGGGGGTACGAGCAGTACTTC	CASSYGGRGYEQYF
NA	TRBD1	TRBV4-3	TRBJ1-2	TGCGCCAGCAGCCGCTTACAGGGGGGATTATATGGCTACACCTTC	CASSRLQGGLYGYTF
NA	NA	TRBV3-1/TRBV3-2	TRBJ1-4	TGTGCCATCCCCATAATGGGCTGGATTGAAAAACTGTTTTTT	CAIPIMGWIEKLFF
NA	TRBD1	TRBV24-1	TRBJ1-2	TGTGCCACCAGTGATCCCGGGACAGGGTCGAGTAATGGCTACACCTTC	CATSDPGTGSSNGYTF
NA	NA	TRBV19	TRBJ2-7	TGTGCCAGTAGTATAAGTTACCCCGGCTACGAGCAGTACTTC	CASSISYPGYEQYF
NA	TRBD1	TRBV13	TRBJ2-3	TGTGCCAGCAGCTCCGGGACAGGGCCCTTTTCTAGCACAGATACGCAGTATTTT	CASSSGTGPFSSTDTQYF
NA	TRBD2	TRBV6-2/TRBV6-3	TRBJ2-3	TGTGCCAGCAGTTACTCGAGTTCTCAAGCGGGGGAATCCGATACGCAGTATTTT	CASSYSSSQAGESDTQYF
NA	NA	TRBV4-1	TRBJ2-2	TGCGCCAGCAGCCAAGTAATCAAACCCCCGGGGACCGGGGAGCTGTTTTTT	CASSQVIKPPGTGELFF
NA	TRBD1	TRBV10-3	TRBJ1-5	TGTGCCATCAGCCCGACAGGGGGCGAGCAGCCCCAGCATTTT	CAISPTGGEQPQHF
few	TRBD1	TRBV6-5	TRBJ1-1	TGTGCCAGCAGTTGGGACAGGGCGAACACTGAAGCTTTCTTT	CASSWDRANTEAFF
NA	NA	TRBV7-2	TRBJ1-1	TGTGCCAGCAGCTTATTCGGAGGGAACACTGAAGCTTTCTTT	CASSLFGGNTEAFF
NA	TRBD1	TRBV5-4	TRBJ1-6	TGTGCCAGCAGCTCCCGCACAGGGGGTGCGGAGGGTTCACCCCTCCACTTT	CASSSRTGGAEGSPLHF
NA	TRBD2	TRBV7-2	TRBJ2-1	TGTGCCAGCAGCTTAGCTAGCGGGGAGTACAATGAGCAGTTCTTC	CASSLASGEYNEQFF
NA	TRBD1	TRBV3-1/TRBV3-2	TRBJ1-1	TGTGCCAGCAGCAATACAGGGGGCCGAACTGAAGCTTTCTTT	CASSNTGGRTEAFF
NA	NA	TRBV25-1	TRBJ1-2	TGTGCCAGCAGTGAACTACCAGGGTCCCGCTACACCTTC	CASSELPGSRYTF
NA	NA	TRBV4-3	TRBJ1-2	TGCGCCAGCAGCCAAGTTCCCTCTTATGGCTACACCTTC	CASSQVPSYGYTF
NA	TRBD2	TRBV5-4	TRBJ2-3	TGTGCCAGCAGCCTAAGCGGGGCAGATACGCAGTATTTT	CASSLSGADTQYF
NA	NA	TRBV5-6	TRBJ1-2	TGTGCCAGCAGCGGACTACACGGAGGGTATGGCTACACCTTC	CASSGLHGGYGYTF
NA	NA	TRBV6-4	TRBJ2-4	TGTGCCAGCATTTGTTGGGGCGGGGAAGCCAAAAACATTCAGTACTTC	CASICWGGEAKNIQYF
NA	NA	TRBV7-3	TRBJ1-2	TGTGCCAGCAGCCCCCAGGGGTTGGATGGCTACACCTTC	CASSPQGLDGYTF
NA	TRBD1	TRBV28	TRBJ1-1	TGTGCCAGCAGTGGACAGGGGAACACTGAAGCTTTCTTT	CASSGQGNTEAFF
NA	TRBD1	TRBV7-9	TRBJ1-4	TGTGCCAGCAGCTTCCAGACGGGACAGGGGCGAGAAAAACTGTTTTTT	CASSFQTGQGREKLFF
few	NA	TRBV12-3/TRBV12-4	TRBJ1-1	TGTGCCAGCAGAGTGGACAGCTACACTGAAGCTTTCTTT	CASRVDSYTEAFF
NA	TRBD2	TRBV6-2/TRBV6-3	TRBJ2-1	TGTGCCAGCAGTTATCGGGGGGAAAAACAGTTCTTC	CASSYRGEKQFF
NA	NA	TRBV7-3	TRBJ2-1	TGTGCCAGCAGCTTAAATTCCAGGCTCAATGAGCAGTTCTTC	CASSLNSRLNEQFF
NA	NA	TRBV7-9	TRBJ2-2	TGTGCCAGCAGCTTAGAATCTCCAGGGAATGGCGGGGAGCTGTTTTTT	CASSLESPGNGGELFF
NA	TRBD2	TRBV4-3	TRBJ2-1	TGCGCCAGCAGCCCGGGGACTAGCGTTCTCATCGGGAATGAGCAGTTCTTC	CASSPGTSVLIGNEQFF
NA	NA	TRBV10-3	TRBJ2-2	TGTGCCATCAGTGTTAACGTAGTAGGGGGCACCGGGGAGCTGTTTTTT	CAISVNVVGGTGELFF
NA	TRBD1	TRBV5-5	TRBJ2-7	TGTGCCAGCAGCTTCGGGACAGGGGACCACGAGCAGTACTTC	CASSFGTGDHEQYF
once	TRBD1	TRBV7-8	TRBJ2-1	TGTGCCAGCATCTTTCGACAGGGCAATGAGCAGTTCTTC	CASIFRQGNEQFF
NA	TRBD1	TRBV27	TRBJ1-1	TGTGCCAGCAGTTTTGTACAGGGGATTGAAGCTTTCTTT	CASSFVQGIEAFF
NA	TRBD2	TRBV28	TRBJ2-3	TGTGCCACCGGACTAGCGGGCACAGATACGCAGTATTTT	CATGLAGTDTQYF
NA	NA	TRBV11-3	TRBJ2-7	TGTGCCAGCAGCGACCAGGGGAGTTCCTACGAGCAGTACTTC	CASSDQGSSYEQYF
NA	TRBD1	TRBV3-1/TRBV3-2	TRBJ1-1	TGTGCCAGCAGCGAACAGGGGGTAGGAACTGAAGCTTTCTTT	CASSEQGVGTEAFF